A single sample is the source of the 4 T cell receptor beta chains below, sequenced in a study of blood T cell repertoires in COVID-19. TCRdb's table, derived via immunoSEQ multiplex PCR, lists solely in-frame clones and lacks some. The sample lists about 81,000 clones, roughly 91% seen once, with 1.2% in the top ten. The specimen was PBMCs or T cells enriched from blood (not recorded which). These receptors were taken from a woman between 45 and 65 years old with acute COVID-19.

This sequence joins TRBV27 and TRBJ2-3; possible D gene TRBD2, 6 bases. CDR3 length equals 14 residues. The V and J ends lost 3 bases and 6 bases respectively, with 13 bases between them. The germline gives CDR1 MNHEY, CDR2 SMNVEV (reference sequence). The CDR3 nucleotides are TGTGCCAGCAGTTTCCGAACTAGCTGGGATACGCAGTATTTT. It specifies CASSFRTSWDTQYF.

This chain connects TRBV5-4 to TRBJ1-2, with a possible D match to TRBD1 (6 bases). CDR1 and CDR2 (germline): SGHNT, YYREEE (reference sequence). V dropped 3 bases and J dropped 4 bases, with 16 bases sitting between them. The CDR3 is made up of 15 amino acids. As DNA, the CDR3 is TGTGCCAGCAGCTGGGAGGGGGGAATCGGCTATGGCTACACCTTC. It codes for CASSWEGGIGYGYTF.

This sequence joins TRBV6-1 and TRBJ2-5; 7 nucleotides line up with TRBD2. The germline V gene has CDR1 MNHNS and CDR2 SASEGT. The CDR3 sequence is 16 residues long. Trimming took 0 bases from V and 1 from J; bases not matched to a gene: 5. CDR3 residues: CASSEAVGGPQETQYF. The DNA of the CDR3 is TGTGCCAGCAGTGAAGCTGTGGGAGGGCCCCAAGAGACCCAGTACTTC.

The V gene is TRBV30, the J gene TRBJ2-7; a weak D match, TRBD2 (5 bases). The CDR3 contains 13 residues. V was trimmed by 0 bases and J by 6 bases, leaving 12 bases between them. Germline CDR1 reads GTSNPN; CDR2 reads SVGIG (reference sequence). For the CDR3, the DNA is TGTGCCTGGAGTGTGGGTAGCGCCGGCGAGCAGTACTTC. Translated, it gives CAWSVGSAGEQYF.